This is a list of T cell receptor beta chains from one sample in a study of shared clonotypes between healthy human individuals. TCRdb's table, derived via immunoSEQ multiplex PCR, lists solely in-frame clones and lacks some. This sample carries roughly 1 million clones, around 74% of them seen once, and the ten largest clones take approximately 1.5%. Source material: memory CD4+ T cells sorted from blood. These receptor sequences come from a young man in good health. CDR3s include the opening cysteine and the closing phenylalanine or tryptophan. A D gene is named only where the DNA matches it firmly. Clone size, where shown, is once, few, many, or a class for clones that have expanded.

size,J,D,length,V,CDR3,DNA
.,TRBJ2-1,.,11,TRBV2,CASSPKSEQFF,TGTGCCAGCTCCCCCAAGAGTGAGCAGTTCTTC
.,TRBJ2-1,.,14,TRBV6-1,CASSEHGPRSEQFF,TGTGCCAGCAGTGAACACGGTCCTAGGAGTGAGCAGTTCTTC
.,TRBJ2-7,.,14,TRBV14,CASSQASGRAEQYF,TGTGCCAGCAGCCAAGCCTCCGGCAGGGCCGAGCAGTACTTC
once,TRBJ2-3,TRBD2,14,TRBV9,CASSVGTTTDTQYF,TGTGCCAGCAGCGTGGGGACTACCACAGATACGCAGTATTTT
.,TRBJ2-7,.,10,TRBV6-5,CASREETQYF,TGTGCCAGCAGGGAGGAAACACAGTACTTC
.,TRBJ1-6,.,14,TRBV12-5,CASGQESYNSPLHF,TGTGCTAGTGGTCAGGAGAGCTATAATTCACCCCTCCACTTT
.,TRBJ2-7,TRBD1,14,TRBV10-3,CAISEGQGWYEQYF,TGTGCCATCAGTGAGGGACAGGGGTGGTACGAGCAGTACTTC
.,TRBJ2-1,.,17,TRBV11-3,CASSPGPSGAFYNEQFF,TGTGCCAGCAGCCCGGGCCCCAGCGGAGCCTTCTACAATGAGCAGTTCTTC
.,TRBJ2-5,TRBD2,19,TRBV5-6,CASSWGLAGVQGDSETQYF,TGTGCCAGCAGCTGGGGACTAGCGGGAGTACAAGGGGATTCAGAGACCCAGTACTTC
once,TRBJ2-5,TRBD2,16,TRBV12-5,CASGLDGTSKGETQYF,TGTGCTAGTGGTTTGGATGGGACTAGCAAAGGGGAGACCCAGTACTTC
.,TRBJ2-1,TRBD2,16,TRBV5-1,CASSPSTSGVNNEQFF,TGCGCCAGCAGCCCCTCGACTAGCGGGGTTAACAATGAGCAGTTCTTC
.,TRBJ1-6,.,15,TRBV7-2,CASSAESSYNSPLHF,TGTGCCAGCAGCGCCGAGAGCTCCTATAATTCACCCCTCCACTTT
many,TRBJ1-6,.,14,TRBV6-5,CASRDAPVNSPLHF,TGTGCCAGCAGAGATGCTCCGGTGAATTCACCCCTCCACTTT
.,TRBJ2-1,TRBD2,16,TRBV9,CASSPRLAGGRNEQFF,TGTGCCAGCAGCCCTCGACTAGCGGGGGGGCGAAATGAGCAGTTCTTC
.,TRBJ2-7,TRBD1,14,TRBV10-3,CAISVQGAVYEQYF,TGTGCCATCAGTGTACAGGGGGCAGTCTACGAGCAGTACTTC
.,TRBJ2-6,.,16,TRBV7-2,CASSLQPGSGANVLTF,TGTGCCAGCAGCTTACAACCAGGGTCTGGGGCCAACGTCCTGACTTTC
.,TRBJ1-1,.,17,TRBV7-2,CASSLYLTGLKGTEAFF,TGTGCCAGCAGCTTATATCTTACAGGGCTAAAGGGCACTGAAGCTTTCTTT
.,TRBJ1-1,.,15,TRBV27,CASSLSPLWNTEAFF,TGTGCCAGCAGTTTATCCCCCCTTTGGAACACTGAAGCTTTCTTT
.,TRBJ2-4,.,14,TRBV7-2,CASSSALAKNIQYF,TGTGCCAGCAGCTCCGCTTTAGCCAAAAACATTCAGTACTTC
.,TRBJ2-2,TRBD1,15,TRBV5-1,CASSKVSGGKGELFF,TGCGCCAGCAGCAAGGTCTCAGGGGGCAAGGGGGAGCTGTTTTTT
.,TRBJ1-2,TRBD1,15,TRBV27,CASSRTQDRDYGYTF,TGTGCCAGCAGCCGCACCCAGGACAGGGACTATGGCTACACCTTC
.,TRBJ1-1,.,15,TRBV5-4,CASSLAADWNTEAFF,TGTGCCAGCAGCTTGGCGGCGGATTGGAACACTGAAGCTTTCTTT
few,TRBJ2-3,TRBD1,16,TRBV19,CASSTQGQSPTDTQYF,TGTGCCAGTAGTACGCAGGGACAGAGCCCCACAGATACGCAGTATTTT
.,TRBJ2-5,TRBD2,16,TRBV7-6,CASSPSGGALSETQYF,TGTGCCAGCAGCCCATCCGGGGGGGCACTTTCGGAGACCCAGTACTTC
once,TRBJ2-7,.,14,TRBV9,CASSVDQGSYEQYF,TGTGCCAGCAGCGTAGACCAAGGGTCCTACGAGCAGTACTTC
.,TRBJ2-5,TRBD2,16,TRBV9,CASSETSGRREETQYF,TGTGCCAGCAGCGAGACTAGCGGGAGGAGGGAAGAGACCCAGTACTTC
many,TRBJ1-5,.,14,TRBV6-6,CASWGRDSNQPQHF,TGTGCCAGCTGGGGACGAGATAGCAATCAGCCCCAGCATTTT
once,TRBJ2-7,TRBD1,16,TRBV4-2,CASSRHSGTVTYEQYF,TGTGCCAGCAGCCGTCACTCCGGGACAGTAACCTACGAGCAGTACTTC
.,TRBJ1-1,.,14,TRBV9,CASSVGQGTYEAFF,TGTGCCAGCAGCGTAGGGCAGGGGACCTATGAAGCTTTCTTT
.,TRBJ1-2,.,15,TRBV4-2,CASSQDQAGNYGYTF,TGTGCCAGCAGCCAAGATCAGGCCGGGAACTATGGCTACACCTTC
.,TRBJ2-5,.,13,TRBV5-4,CATTTMTEETQYF,TGTGCCACAACCACCATGACAGAAGAGACCCAGTACTTC
.,TRBJ2-7,.,13,TRBV6-6,CASRPNTGIEQYF,TGTGCCAGCAGGCCAAACACAGGGATCGAGCAGTACTTC
.,TRBJ2-3,TRBD2,15,TRBV10-3,CATRSSGVQTDTQYF,TGTGCCACCCGGAGTAGCGGGGTACAAACAGATACGCAGTATTTT
.,TRBJ1-3,.,14,TRBV5-4,CASSLNGPGNTIYF,TGTGCCAGCAGCTTAAATGGCCCTGGAAACACCATATATTTT
once,TRBJ1-2,TRBD1,14,TRBV29-1,CSVSGTGGKSGYTF,TGCAGCGTTTCAGGGACAGGGGGGAAGAGTGGCTACACCTTC
.,TRBJ1-6,.,11,TRBV20-1,CSAHKDSPLHF,TGCAGTGCCCATAAGGATTCACCCCTCCACTTT
.,TRBJ2-5,TRBD1,15,TRBV6-5,CASNFGQGSQETQYF,TGTGCCAGCAATTTCGGACAGGGGAGTCAGGAGACCCAGTACTTC
.,TRBJ1-1,.,15,TRBV28,CASSLSGGMNTEAFF,TGTGCCAGCAGTTTATCTGGCGGGATGAACACTGAAGCTTTCTTT
.,TRBJ1-5,.,14,TRBV5-1,CASSLGGDFQPQHF,TGCGCCAGCAGCTTGGGGGGAGACTTTCAGCCCCAGCATTTT
few,TRBJ1-1,.,12,TRBV10-3,CAIRDLNTEAFF,TGTGCCATCAGGGACTTGAACACTGAAGCTTTCTTT
.,TRBJ2-2,.,14,TRBV27,CASSPTGWTGELFF,TGTGCCAGCAGTCCGACAGGTTGGACCGGGGAGCTGTTTTTT
many,TRBJ1-1,.,13,TRBV4-1,CASSQDLNTEAFF,TGCGCCAGCAGCCAAGATCTAAACACTGAAGCTTTCTTT
few,TRBJ1-2,TRBD1,14,TRBV10-3,CATRTGGAQNGYTF,TGTGCCACCCGGACAGGGGGCGCGCAAAATGGCTACACCTTC
.,TRBJ2-7,.,14,TRBV10-1,CASSDGGGSYEQYF,TGCGCCAGCAGTGACGGAGGGGGCTCCTACGAGCAGTACTTC
.,TRBJ2-3,.,16,TRBV5-1,CASSRTIQGSTDTQYF,TGCGCCAGCAGCAGGACTATACAGGGATCCACAGATACGCAGTATTTT
.,TRBJ1-6,.,18,TRBV5-6,CASSLGKGGSSYNSPLHF,TGTGCCAGCAGCTTGGGCAAAGGGGGAAGCTCCTATAATTCACCCCTCCACTTT
.,TRBJ2-1,TRBD2,16,TRBV6-5,CASSSTSGLAHNEQFF,TGTGCCAGCAGTTCCACAAGCGGACTAGCGCACAATGAGCAGTTCTTC
.,TRBJ2-2,TRBD1,18,TRBV19,CASSAGTGNSSNTGELFF,TGTGCCAGTAGTGCCGGGACAGGAAACTCTTCGAACACCGGGGAGCTGTTTTTT
.,TRBJ1-1,.,13,TRBV29-1,CSVGADLNTEAFF,TGCAGCGTTGGGGCGGACCTGAACACTGAAGCTTTCTTT
.,TRBJ2-4,TRBD2,17,TRBV7-6,CASSTGLAGLAKNIQYF,TGTGCCAGCAGCACTGGACTAGCGGGACTAGCCAAAAACATTCAGTACTTC
few,TRBJ1-5,TRBD1,14,TRBV19,CASTPDRGRQPQHF,TGTGCCAGTACTCCAGACAGGGGGCGTCAGCCCCAGCATTTT
.,TRBJ2-6,.,15,TRBV7-2,CASSFGGTGANVLTF,TGTGCCAGCAGCTTCGGAGGGACTGGGGCCAACGTCCTGACTTTC
.,TRBJ1-6,.,12,TRBV30,CAWIDSYSPLHF,TGTGCCTGGATCGACAGCTATTCACCCCTCCACTTT